These T cell receptor beta chains were read from a single sample in a study of response to subunit inactivated influenza vaccine. TCRdb independently ran MiXCR on the RT-PCR reads; one entry per CDR3 protein. The repertoire holds about half a million distinct CDR3 sequences, with roughly 25% as singletons. This specimen consisted of CD4+ T cells sorted from PBMCs, obtained roughly 5 days after vaccination. These receptors came from a man aged 50-60 years who received an inactivated influenza vaccine. Each CDR3 is given with its conserved first and last residue. The order of the fields is J gene, clone size, V gene, D gene, CDR3 DNA, CDR3 protein. A D gene is named only where the DNA matches it firmly. Clone sizes are given selectively: once, few, many, or a class where the clone is expanded.

TRBJ1-1,NA,TRBV11-1,NA,TGTGCCAGCAGCTCTCGGGGGCTTGAAGCTTTCTTT,CASSSRGLEAFF
TRBJ2-5,few,TRBV5-6,TRBD1,TGTGCCAGCACCATAGGGACAGTAGGCGAGACCCAGTACTTC,CASTIGTVGETQYF
TRBJ2-7,NA,TRBV20-1,NA,TGCAGTGCCCCCGATAAGGGGCCCACCGGGGAGCAGTACTTC,CSAPDKGPTGEQYF
TRBJ2-7,few,TRBV6-1,TRBD2,TGTGCCAGCAGGGGGGAAGGGACTAGCTCCCACGAGCAGTACTTC,CASRGEGTSSHEQYF
TRBJ1-2,NA,TRBV12-3/TRBV12-4,NA,TGTGCCAGCAATATCGAGCGAACCTATGGCTACACCTTC,CASNIERTYGYTF
TRBJ2-3,NA,TRBV10-3,NA,TGTGCCATATCGGGATCTAGCACAGATACGCAGTATTTT,CAISGSSTDTQYF
TRBJ1-3,NA,TRBV5-5,NA,TGTGCCAGCAGCTCCCGACACAACACCATATATTTT,CASSSRHNTIYF
TRBJ2-4,NA,TRBV11-2,NA,TGTGCCAGCAGTCCTGCAGGGTCAGCCAAAAACATTCAGTACTTC,CASSPAGSAKNIQYF
TRBJ2-7,NA,TRBV18,TRBD2,TGTGCCAGCTCACTGGGACTAGCGGGCTACGAGCAGTACTTC,CASSLGLAGYEQYF
TRBJ2-1,NA,TRBV20-1,TRBD2,TGCAGTGCTCTTGGACTAGCGGGGTCCTACAATGAGCAGTTCTTC,CSALGLAGSYNEQFF
TRBJ2-3,few,TRBV5-5,NA,TGTGCCAGCAGCTTGGCTCTAGCGCGGAACACAGATACGCAGTATTTT,CASSLALARNTDTQYF
TRBJ2-1,many,TRBV5-1,TRBD2,TGCGCCAGCAGCCCCAGACTAGCGGGATTAGGTGAGCAGTTCTTC,CASSPRLAGLGEQFF
TRBJ2-1,many,TRBV28,NA,TGTGCCAGCGGTGTGAGACTTGAGCAGTTCTTC,CASGVRLEQFF
TRBJ1-1,few,TRBV27,NA,TGTGCCAGCGCGACAGAATTGAACACTGAAGCTTTCTTT,CASATELNTEAFF
TRBJ1-1,few,TRBV27,NA,TGTGCCAGCAGTTCCTGGGCAGGGAACACTGAAGCTTTCTTT,CASSSWAGNTEAFF
TRBJ2-6,NA,TRBV27,TRBD2,TGTGCCAGCAGTTTACTAGCGGTAAACTCTGGGGCCAACGTCCTGACTTTC,CASSLLAVNSGANVLTF
TRBJ1-1,few,TRBV3-1,NA,TGTGCCAGCAGCCAAGTTTCCGGGAACACTGAAGCTTTCTTT,CASSQVSGNTEAFF
TRBJ2-1,NA,TRBV20-1,TRBD2,TGCAGTGCTAGAGATCGTAGCGGGGGGGCCTACAATGAGCAGTTCTTC,CSARDRSGGAYNEQFF
TRBJ2-3,NA,TRBV28,NA,TGTGCCAGCAGCCCGCTGGGGAGCGGACGCAGGGATACGCAGTATTTT,CASSPLGSGRRDTQYF
TRBJ2-1,NA,TRBV5-1,TRBD2,TGCGCCAGCAGCATGGGACTAGCGGGGGGGCCCTACAATGAGCAGTTCTTC,CASSMGLAGGPYNEQFF
TRBJ2-1,NA,TRBV11-2,NA,TGTGCCAGCAGCTCCAGGGTAGGGGAGCAGTTCTTC,CASSSRVGEQFF
TRBJ2-7,NA,TRBV11-2,TRBD2,TGTGCCAGCAGCTGGGGACTAGAGGTCCCCGAGCAGTACTTC,CASSWGLEVPEQYF
TRBJ2-7,few,TRBV12-3/TRBV12-4,TRBD2,TGTGCCAGCCGTAGCGGGTACGAGCAGTACTTC,CASRSGYEQYF
TRBJ2-7,NA,TRBV5-6,NA,TGTGCCAGCAGCTTGGGCTTACAGGACCTCTACGAGCAGTACTTC,CASSLGLQDLYEQYF
TRBJ2-7,NA,TRBV13,NA,TGTGCCAGCAGCTTAATGCGGGGCGAGCAGTACTTC,CASSLMRGEQYF